The 18 T cell receptor beta chains below were found in one sample sequenced in a study of Graves' ophthalmopathy and Graves' hyperthyroidism. Amplified material comprised TCR beta CDR3 regions derived from RNA transcripts. First-round RT-PCR used HTBI primers; second-round multiplex PCR followed. TCRdb ran MiXCR on the multiplex PCR reads and lists one entry per CDR3 protein. Of about 1.1 million distinct CDR3 sequences in the sample, about two fifths are singletons; the top ten hold 11%. The sample consisted of peripheral blood or thyroid tissue (not recorded which). These receptors came from an adult man with Graves' hyperthyroidism.

The chain has TRBV29-1 and TRBJ2-6; the D gene could be TRBD1 or TRBD2 (5 bases each). Germline V gene lookup returns CDR1 SQVTM and CDR2 ANQGSEA. Between the trimmed V and J ends, which lost 7 bases and 1 base, there was a span of 20 bases. The CDR3 covers 17 residues. The chain's CDR3 is CSAYTPRGVSGANVLTF. CDR3 nucleotides: TGCAGCGCCTACACCCCCCGGGGCGTTTCTGGGGCCAACGTCCTGACTTTC.

The chain carries TRBV9 and TRBJ2-2; TRBD1 aligns across 10 bases. The CDR3 has 17 residues. V gave up 3 bases and J gave up 1 base; unmatched junction bases: 6. Per germline, CDR1 SGDLS and CDR2 YYNGEE. The CDR3 DNA reads as TGTGCCAGCAGCGCGATCCGGGACAGGGGGAACACCGGGGAGCTGTTTTTT. Encoded protein: CASSAIRDRGNTGELFF.

The chain couples TRBV9 to TRBJ1-5; D gene unclear. The CDR3 length is 13 residues. Germline V gives CDR1 SGDLS, CDR2 YYNGEE. Trimming shortened V by 7 bases and J by 5 bases, and 13 bases separated the two germline ends. This CDR3 is CASSPHSDQPQHF. CDR3 sequence (DNA): TGTGCCAGCTCACCACACTCAGATCAGCCCCAGCATTTT.

This clonotype was counted many times. The rearrangement uses TRBV4-3 and TRBJ1-6; D gene ambiguous. The CDR3 totals 16 residues. Germline V gene lookup returns CDR1 LGHNA and CDR2 YSLEER. The V gene lost 1 base and the J gene lost 0 bases, with 7 bases spanning the gap. CDR3 sequence reads: CASSQGQSSYNSPLHF. The CDR3 nucleotides read TGCGCCAGCAGCCAAGGTCAGAGCTCCTATAATTCACCCCTCCACTTT.

This clonotype was seen a single time. Because the CDR3 is missing its conserved closing phenylalanine or tryptophan, this is likely a read error. The limits of the CDR3 on the DNA are not certain, so only TCRdb's listed CDR3 is given. The chain links TRBV29-1 to TRBJ2-6; the table gives TRBD2 as D, unverified against the DNA. The CDR3 is 9 amino acids in total, end residues counted. Germline lookup yields CDR1 SQVTM and CDR2 ANQGSEA. CDR3 amino acids: CSALVLAGV.

This clonotype was detected many times. The genes are TRBV12-3 or TRBV12-4 and TRBJ1-5; D gene uncertain. Between the trimmed V and J ends, which lost 6 bases and 2 bases, there was a span of 8 bases. The CDR3 is 13 residues long. CDR3: CASSLRGNQPQHF. CDR3 bases: TGTGCCAGCAGCTTGCGGGGCAATCAGCCCCAGCATTTT.

This clonotype occurred many times. V and J are TRBV10-3 and TRBJ2-7, with D possibly being TRBD1 or TRBD2 (5 bases each). CDR3 length equals 13 residues. Germline CDR1 is ENHRY and CDR2 is SYGVKD. The germline V and J ends were trimmed by 4 bases and 3 bases, with 10 bases remaining between them. CDR3 protein: CAISAGQSYEQYF. The CDR3 bases are TGTGCCATCAGTGCGGGGCAGAGCTACGAGCAGTACTTC.

The chain has TRBV29-1 and TRBJ1-5, with a weak D call TRBD1 (6 bases). V lost 8 bases and J 4 bases, leaving 15 bases between the germline ends. The CDR3 spans 13 residues. CDR1 is SQVTM and CDR2 is ANQGSEA in the germline V gene. DNA for the CDR3: TGCAGCCCCAGACAGGTTCTAAATCAGCCCCAGCATTTT. Translating gives CSPRQVLNQPQHF.

In this sample, this clonotype turned up a few times. This chain uses TRBV7-8 with TRBJ2-7, with TRBD1 as a possible D gene (5 bases). CDR1 is SGHVS, CDR2 FQNEAQ, per germline. CDR3 length equals 18 residues. Between the trimmed V and J ends, which lost 5 bases and 6 bases, there was a span of 29 bases. The CDR3 DNA follows: TGTGCCAGCAGCCATCCCAGGAAAGCAGGGTGGGTTTATTCCGAGCAGTACTTC. It specifies CASSHPRKAGWVYSEQYF.

This clonotype was found a few times. The J gene is TRBJ1-1, the V gene TRBV14; a weak D match, TRBD1 (6 bases). Germline V lookup: CDR1 SGHDN, CDR2 FVKESK. This CDR3 comprises 18 residues. Trimming removed 0 bases at V and 3 bases at J, with 20 bases between. This CDR3 is CASSQDLSLGAGDTEAFF. CDR3 nucleotides: TGTGCCAGCAGCCAAGATTTGAGTTTGGGGGCGGGGGACACTGAAGCTTTCTTT.

Comment on this clonotype: This likely comes from a read error, as the CDR3 has no conserved phenylalanine or tryptophan at its end. Because the CDR3's place on the DNA is in doubt, the DNA is left out and the CDR3 is given as listed by TCRdb. The chain couples TRBV19 to TRBJ2-5; TRBD2 is the table's D call, not checked against the DNA. Germline V gene sequence: CDR1 LNHDA, CDR2 SQIVND (reference sequence). The CDR3 totals 8 residues, both ends included. CDR3 amino acids: CASRSGTS.

This clonotype was seen many times. The chain carries TRBV7-9 and TRBJ2-7; perhaps TRBD2 as D (6 bases). Trimming pared 5 bases from V and 2 bases from J, leaving 13 bases between. CDR3 length: 14 residues. Germline assignment: CDR1 SEHNR and CDR2 FQNEAQ (reference sequence). As DNA, the CDR3 is TGTGCCAGCAGCGCGGGGATGACTACCTACGAGCAGTACTTC. Its translation: CASSAGMTTYEQYF.

V is TRBV9 and J is TRBJ2-2, with D perhaps TRBD2 (5 bases). The germline gives CDR1 SGDLS, CDR2 YYNGEE. Trimming removed 6 bases at V and 8 bases at J, with 20 bases between. The CDR3 covers 15 residues. The CDR3 DNA reads TGTGCCAGCACCCGGGATGGGTTGATAGTAGGGGAGCTGTTTTTT. Translation gives CASTRDGLIVGELFF.

The chain links TRBV25-1 to TRBJ1-5; D not certain. V lost 7 bases and J 0 bases, leaving 19 bases between the germline ends. The germline CDR1 and CDR2 sequences are MGHDK and SYGVNS. The CDR3 is made up of 17 amino acids. The CDR3 nucleotides are TGTGCCAGCATAAGATGGGGATATGGGGATAGCAATCAGCCCCAGCATTTT. This sequence encodes CASIRWGYGDSNQPQHF.

The table lists this clonotype with a few counts. V is TRBV10-3 and J is TRBJ1-1; 8 bases fit TRBD1. Germline V gene sequence: CDR1 ENHRY, CDR2 SYGVKD. The CDR3 is made up of 15 amino acids. With 4 bases clipped from V and 4 bases from J, the junction kept 8 bases outside the gene matches. The DNA of the CDR3 is TGTGCCATCAGTGTAGACAGGGGTGATGTCACTGAAGCTTTCTTT. Translating it yields CAISVDRGDVTEAFF.

This chain joins TRBV14 and TRBJ2-2; possible D gene TRBD2, 6 bases. This CDR3 has 13 residues. V was trimmed by 0 bases and J by 11 bases, leaving 10 bases between them. CDR1 and CDR2 from the germline V gene are SGHDN and FVKESK. CDR3 coding DNA: TGTGCCAGCAGCCAAGATGGCGGGGACGAGCTGTTTTTT. Translated: CASSQDGGDELFF. The whole variable domain, remainder taken from reference TRBV14 and TRBJ2-2, is EAGVTQFPSHSVIEKGQTVTLRCDPISGHDNLYWYRRVMGKEIKFLLHFVKESKQDESGMPNNRFLAERTGGTYSTLKVQPAELEDSGVYFCASSQDGGDELFFGEGSRLTVL.

In this sample, this clonotype turned up many times. The chain's CDR3 is CSVGLGGLGYEQYF. The CDR3 DNA follows: TGCAGCGTCGGCTTGGGGGGGTTGGGGTACGAGCAGTACTTC. This chain links TRBV29-1 with TRBJ2-7; 7 bases are shared with TRBD2. V was clipped by 6 bases and J by 4 bases; unmatched bases: 12. The CDR3 is 14 residues long. From germline, CDR1 is SQVTM and CDR2 ANQGSEA.

This clonotype was recorded at least ten times. The chain couples TRBV9 to TRBJ2-2; D may be TRBD1 or TRBD2 (5 bases each). Trimming stripped 0 bases from V and 3 bases from J, with 15 bases between. Germline V gene lookup returns CDR1 SGDLS and CDR2 YYNGEE. The CDR3 runs to 17 residues. The CDR3 region has the DNA TGTGCCAGCAGCGTAGTGGTCGAGGGGTCGGACACCGGGGAGCTGTTTTTT. Encoded protein: CASSVVVEGSDTGELFF.